Following are 23 T cell receptor beta chains from one sample sequenced in a study of T cells in Graves' hyperthyroidism and ophthalmopathy. What was amplified from RNA transcripts were TCR beta CDR3 regions. The HTBI primer set was used in a first-round RT-PCR of the TCR CDR3. A single record per CDR3 protein comes from TCRdb applying MiXCR to the multiplex PCR reads. The sample has 100,000 to 130,000 distinct CDR3 sequences; about 17% are singletons. Input material: blood. All receptors come from a woman between 50 and 59 years old with Graves' hyperthyroidism.

The rearrangement links TRBV2 to TRBJ2-1; 7 bases fit TRBD1. CDR1 is SNHLY, CDR2 FYNNEI, per germline. Trimming at V came to 7 bases and at J to 2 bases, leaving 5 bases not matched to a gene. This CDR3 comprises 14 residues. The CDR3 nucleotides are TGTGCCAGCACATTCAGGGGGACCTACAATGAGCAGTTCTTC. Translating it yields CASTFRGTYNEQFF.

J is TRBJ2-1 and V is TRBV4-1; D gene uncertain. Germline V gene sequence: CDR1 MGHRA, CDR2 YSYEKL. V lost 0 bases and J lost 5, with 5 bases in between. The CDR3 is made up of 13 amino acids. This CDR3 is CASSQDQHNEQFF. The CDR3 nucleotides read TGCGCCAGCAGCCAAGACCAGCACAATGAGCAGTTCTTC.

V is TRBV18 and J is TRBJ1-2; D is possibly TRBD1 (6 bases). Germline V CDR1 and CDR2: KGHSH, LQKENI. The CDR3 runs to 13 residues. V lost 1 base to trimming and J lost 6 bases, with 9 bases between them. The CDR3 protein is CASSPQGEDGYTF. CDR3 nucleotide sequence: TGTGCCAGCTCACCACAGGGGGAAGATGGCTACACCTTC.

The chain has TRBV3-1 and TRBJ2-5; TRBD1 agrees at 9 bases. CDR1 LGHDT and CDR2 YNNKEL come from the germline V gene (reference sequence). The CDR3 contains 15 residues. Trimming at V came to 4 bases and at J to 5 bases, leaving 8 bases not matched to a gene. CDR3 bases: TGTGCCAGCAGCCGCGCCGGGACAGGGCAGGAGACCCAGTACTTC. Its protein product is CASSRAGTGQETQYF.

The chain links TRBV5-1 to TRBJ1-4; 11 nucleotides align to TRBD1. The CDR3 runs to 14 residues. The ends lost 3 bases at V and 8 bases at J; junction bases unmatched: 3. CDR1 and CDR2 from the germline V gene are SGHRS and YFSETQ. The CDR3 sequence is CASSSGQGAEKLFF. The CDR3 region has the DNA TGCGCCAGCAGCTCTGGACAGGGGGCAGAAAAACTGTTTTTT.

Many counts were recorded for this clonotype. This chain uses TRBV7-8 with TRBJ2-5; D unresolved. CDR3 length equals 13 residues. Trimming cost V 10 bases and J 2 bases, with 14 bases left between them. Germline V gene sequence: CDR1 SGHVS, CDR2 FQNEAQ. The CDR3 sequence is CATSRNSQETQYF. The CDR3 coding sequence is TGTGCCACCTCAAGGAACAGTCAAGAGACCCAGTACTTC.

This clonotype was counted at least ten times. The chain couples TRBV7-3 to TRBJ1-1, with a possible D match to TRBD1 (6 bases). CDR1 is SGHTA, CDR2 FQGTGA, per germline. V was trimmed by 6 bases and J by 6 bases, leaving 14 bases between them. The CDR3 covers 13 residues. The CDR3 here is CASSTREGAEAFF. CDR3 DNA: TGTGCCAGCAGTACCAGGGAGGGGGCTGAAGCTTTCTTT.

This clonotype was observed many times. The chain combines TRBV20-1 with TRBJ2-5; the D is unclear. V lost 0 bases to trimming and J lost 5 bases, with 7 bases between them. This CDR3 contains 12 residues. The germline V gene encodes CDR1 DFQATT and CDR2 SNEGSKA (reference sequence). In DNA, the CDR3 is TGCAGTGCTAGAGACCCGCCGGAGACCCAGTACTTC. Protein: CSARDPPETQYF.

There are many counts of this clonotype. V is TRBV7-9 and J is TRBJ2-3; D might be TRBD2 (6 bases). This CDR3 comprises 14 residues. Trimming took 6 bases from V and 5 from J, leaving 15 bases between them. The germline CDR1 and CDR2 sequences are SEHNR and FQNEAQ (reference sequence). The CDR3 bases are TGTGCCAGCAGTCGAGGGGAGGTGGGAGATACGCAGTATTTT. Protein sequence: CASSRGEVGDTQYF.

This clonotype appeared many times. The genes are TRBV28 and TRBJ1-2, with a weak D call TRBD1 (5 bases). The V gene lost 6 bases and the J gene lost 2 bases, with 19 bases spanning the gap. The CDR3 is made up of 16 amino acids. Germline assignment: CDR1 MDHEN and CDR2 SYDVKM. CDR3 sequence: CASSPNGLWGNYGYTF. The CDR3 region has the DNA TGTGCCAGCAGCCCCAACGGTTTATGGGGGAACTATGGCTACACCTTC.

A note on this clonotype: This sequence may be a read error, since a much larger clone differs from it by one base. This chain joins TRBV5-1 and TRBJ2-1; no definite D call. The germline V gene encodes CDR1 SGHRS and CDR2 YFSETQ. V was shortened by 1 base and J by 10 bases, with 12 bases between the two germline ends. CDR3 length: 13 residues. CDR3 loop: CASSLRELGEQFF. The DNA for the CDR3 is TGCGCCAGCAGCTTGAGAGAACTCGGCGAGCAGTTCTTC. The full variable domain, its missing parts supplied by reference TRBV5-1 and TRBJ2-1, is KAGVTQTPRYLIKTRGQQVTLSCSPISGHRSVSWYQQTPGQGLQFLFEYFSETQRNKGNFPGRFSGRQFSNSRSEMNVSTLELGDSALYLCASSLRELGEQFFGPGTRLTVL.

This clonotype was counted ten times or more. This sequence joins TRBV20-1 and TRBJ2-1, with 7 bases that match TRBD1. Trimming at V came to 5 bases and at J to 2 bases, leaving 6 bases not matched to a gene. The CDR3 length is 14 residues. The V gene's germline CDR1 is DFQATT and CDR2 SNEGSKA (reference sequence). CDR3 protein: CSASQGLTYNEQFF. The DNA of the CDR3 is TGCAGTGCTTCACAGGGGCTCACCTACAATGAGCAGTTCTTC.

At least ten counts were recorded for this clonotype. This chain links TRBV12-3 or TRBV12-4 with TRBJ1-4; 7 bases are a match to TRBD1. The J segment lost 1 base and the V segment lost 6 bases, leaving 8 bases of the junction unmatched. This CDR3 is 16 amino acids long. CDR3 bases: TGTGCCAGCAGGTCAAACAGGGGTGGAACTAATGAAAAACTGTTTTTT. This gives the protein CASRSNRGGTNEKLFF.

Comments on this clonotype: The germline gene is not matched at one end of the junction; a read error may be the cause. The chain has TRBV2 and TRBJ2-6, with D possibly TRBD1 on 6 matching bases. Germline-derived CDR1 and CDR2 are SNHLY and FYNNEI. The CDR3 is 15 residues long. CDR3 residues: CASSNRAVYANALTF. The CDR3 DNA reads TGTGCCAGCAGTAACAGGGCCGTTTACGCCAACGCCCTGACTTTC.

This clonotype was found many times. This rearrangement joins TRBV6-5 to TRBJ1-1; D uncertain. The CDR3 totals 15 residues. The V and J ends lost 0 bases and 6 bases respectively, with 14 bases between them. In germline, CDR1 is MNHEY, CDR2 SVGAGI. CDR3 sequence reads: CASSYSEGIYSEAFF. The DNA for the CDR3 is TGTGCCAGCAGTTACTCGGAGGGAATCTACTCTGAAGCTTTCTTT.

This chain uses TRBV28 with TRBJ2-1, with TRBD2 matching 8 bases. Germline CDR1 MDHEN, CDR2 SYDVKM. V was clipped by 6 bases and J by 10 bases; unmatched bases: 11. The CDR3 is 14 amino acids. CDR3 protein: CASSAGTRGKEQFF. The CDR3 nucleotides are TGTGCCAGCAGCGCCGGGACTAGAGGGAAGGAGCAGTTCTTC.

The chain is built from TRBV11-1 and TRBJ2-5, with 8 bases aligning to TRBD2. CDR1 is SGHAT, CDR2 FQDESV, per germline (reference sequence). With 1 base clipped from V and 5 bases from J, the junction kept 12 bases outside the gene matches. The CDR3 runs 17 residues. Written as DNA, the CDR3 is TGTGCCAGCAGCTTAGGAAGCGGGAGAAGGGCGCGGGAGACCCAGTACTTC. The encoded protein is CASSLGSGRRARETQYF.

This clonotype was seen just once. A much larger clone sits a single nucleotide away, making a read error possible. The rearrangement links TRBV6-1 to TRBJ2-3; 9 bases align to TRBD1. The CDR3 extends over 15 amino acids. After removal of 4 bases from V and 3 bases from J, the junction contained 5 bases not matched to a gene. Per germline, CDR1 MNHNS and CDR2 SASEGT. The CDR3 loop reads CASSVGTGMTDTQYF. In nucleotides, the CDR3 is TGTGCCAGCAGTGTTGGGACAGGGATGACAGATACGCAGTATTTT.

This clonotype was seen ten or more times. The chain uses TRBV10-1 and TRBJ2-1; D ambiguous. Deletions cut 0 bases from V and 0 bases from J, with 12 bases between. Germline assignment: CDR1 WNHNN and CDR2 SYGVQD (reference sequence). The CDR3 covers 17 residues. CDR3 in DNA: TGCGCCAGCAGTGAGTCGGGTTCCCTGGGCTCCTACAATGAGCAGTTCTTC. Its translation: CASSESGSLGSYNEQFF.

This clonotype was seen a handful of times. V and J are TRBV10-3 and TRBJ2-7, with 7 bases fitting TRBD2. The ends lost 8 bases at V and 4 bases at J; junction bases unmatched: 2. This CDR3 has 11 amino acids. In germline, CDR1 is ENHRY, CDR2 SYGVKD. CDR3: CAIGGGYEQYF. Written as DNA, the CDR3 is TGTGCCATCGGGGGGGGGTACGAGCAGTACTTC.

A remark on this clonotype: The junction differs from germline at one of its ends, possibly a read error. This chain links TRBV5-1 with TRBJ2-5, with 10 bases matching TRBD2. The CDR3 loop spans 15 amino acids. Germline CDR1 and CDR2: SGHRS and YFSETQ. CDR3 coding DNA: TGCGCCAGCAGCTTGGAACTAGCGGGGACAGAGACCCAGCACTTC. This encodes CASSLELAGTETQHF. The entire variable domain, with the rest obtained from reference TRBV5-1 and TRBJ2-5, is as follows: KAGVTQTPRYLIKTRGQQVTLSCSPISGHRSVSWYQQTPGQGLQFLFEYFSETQRNKGNFPGRFSGRQFSNSRSEMNVSTLELGDSALYLCASSLELAGTETQHFGPGTRLLVL.

This clonotype was recorded at least ten times. The chain couples TRBV20-1 to TRBJ2-5, with D uncertain. The germline V and J ends were trimmed by 0 bases and 0 bases, with 11 bases remaining between them. Germline V gene data show CDR1 as DFQATT and CDR2 as SNEGSKA (reference sequence). This CDR3 is built from 15 residues. The CDR3 reads CSARESSAYQETQYF. The CDR3 DNA sequence: TGCAGTGCTAGAGAATCGTCAGCGTACCAAGAGACCCAGTACTTC.

This clonotype was recorded at least ten times. The rearrangement joins TRBV20-1 to TRBJ2-1, with TRBD2 identical over 7 bases. This CDR3 is built from 13 residues. The ends lost 5 bases at V and 7 bases at J; junction bases unmatched: 8. Per germline, CDR1 DFQATT and CDR2 SNEGSKA (reference sequence). CDR3 DNA sequence: TGCAGTGCTCATAGCGGGTCCGGTAATGAGCAGTTCTTC. Its protein product is CSAHSGSGNEQFF.